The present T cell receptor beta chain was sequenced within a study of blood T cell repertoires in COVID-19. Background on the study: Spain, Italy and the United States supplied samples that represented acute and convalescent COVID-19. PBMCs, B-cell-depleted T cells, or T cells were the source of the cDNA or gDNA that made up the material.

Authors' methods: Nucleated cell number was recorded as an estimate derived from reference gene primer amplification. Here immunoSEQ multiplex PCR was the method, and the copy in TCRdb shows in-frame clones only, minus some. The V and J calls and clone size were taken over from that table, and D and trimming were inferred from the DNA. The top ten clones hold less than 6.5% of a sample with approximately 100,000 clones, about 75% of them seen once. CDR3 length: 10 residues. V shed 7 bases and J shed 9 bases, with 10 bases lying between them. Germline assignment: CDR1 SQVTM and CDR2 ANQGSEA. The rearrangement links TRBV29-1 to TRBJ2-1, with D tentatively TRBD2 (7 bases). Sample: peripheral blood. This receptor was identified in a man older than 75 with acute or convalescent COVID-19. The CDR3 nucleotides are TGCAGCGCGGGGGGCGTTGAGCAGTTCTTC. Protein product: CSAGGVEQFF.